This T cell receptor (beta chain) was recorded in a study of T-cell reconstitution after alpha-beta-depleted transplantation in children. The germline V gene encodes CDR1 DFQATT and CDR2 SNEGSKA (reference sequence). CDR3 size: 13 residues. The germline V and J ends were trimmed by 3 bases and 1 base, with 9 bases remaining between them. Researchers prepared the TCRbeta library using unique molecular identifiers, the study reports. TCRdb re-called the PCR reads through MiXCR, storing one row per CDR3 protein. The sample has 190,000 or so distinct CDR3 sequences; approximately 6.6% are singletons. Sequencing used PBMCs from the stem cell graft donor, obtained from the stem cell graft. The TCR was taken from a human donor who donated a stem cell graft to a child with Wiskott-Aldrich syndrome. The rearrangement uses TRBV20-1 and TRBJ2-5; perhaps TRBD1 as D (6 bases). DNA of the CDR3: TGCAGTGCTAGGGGGGCCAGCCAAGAGACCCAGTACTTC. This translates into CSARGASQETQYF.